The 24 T cell receptor beta chains below were found in one sample sequenced in a study of blood T cell repertoires in COVID-19. Libraries were prepared by immunoSEQ multiplex PCR; TCRdb keeps only in-frame clonotypes and omits some of them. The sample comprises approximately 320,000 clones, more than 90% of which are singletons, and around 2.5% rests with the top ten. Sequencing was carried out using PBMCs or T cells enriched from blood (not recorded which). Receptors were obtained from a man in his fifties or sixties who had recovered from COVID-19.

V usage is TRBV11-2 and J usage is TRBJ1-1; 7 bases match TRBD1. This CDR3 region has 13 residues. From germline, CDR1 is SGHAT and CDR2 FQNNGV. V was pared by 5 bases and J by 6 bases, with 6 bases of the junction left unmatched. CDR3 nucleotide sequence: TGTGCCAGCAGCCTGACAGGGAAGTCTGAAGCTTTCTTT. Translated, it gives CASSLTGKSEAFF.

This clone was seen more than once but under ten times. This sequence joins TRBV7-9 and TRBJ2-1, with D possibly TRBD2 on 6 matching bases. The CDR3 is made up of 14 amino acids. Trimming stripped 4 bases from V and 4 bases from J, with 11 bases between. Germline CDR1 is SEHNR and CDR2 is FQNEAQ (reference sequence). The chain's CDR3 is CASSWGGKYNEQFF. CDR3 coding DNA: TGTGCCAGCAGCTGGGGCGGGAAATACAATGAGCAGTTCTTC.

V gene TRBV7-3 combines with J gene TRBJ1-1; D is unresolved. This CDR3 has 14 residues. Between the trimmed V and J ends, which lost 5 bases and 6 bases, there was a span of 16 bases. Germline CDR1 is SGHTA and CDR2 is FQGTGA. This CDR3 is CASSPSAGKAEAFF. The CDR3 DNA reads TGTGCCAGCAGCCCTAGCGCGGGGAAGGCTGAAGCTTTCTTT.

The gene calls are TRBV6-1 and TRBJ2-7; D possibly corresponds to TRBD2 (6 bases). Germline V gene sequence: CDR1 MNHNS, CDR2 SASEGT. The CDR3 is 12 amino acids. V was cut by 2 bases and J by 7 bases, with 9 bases left in between. The CDR3 nucleotides are TGTGCCAGCAGTGAATGGGGGAGGGAGCAGTACTTC. Translated: CASSEWGREQYF.

The chain is built from TRBV4-1 and TRBJ1-3, with a weak D call TRBD1 (5 bases). CDR3 size: 16 residues. Trimming took 0 bases from V and 3 from J, leaving 12 bases between them. Germline CDR1 is MGHRA and CDR2 is YSYEKL. CDR3 sequence (DNA): TGCGCCAGCAGCCAAGACCCCTCGGGGGGTGGAAACACCATATATTTT. This gives the protein CASSQDPSGGGNTIYF.

The chain is built from TRBV12-5 and TRBJ2-6; D uncertain. The CDR3 has 15 residues. V gave up 6 bases and J gave up 4 bases, with 13 bases separating them. Germline V gene data show CDR1 as LGHNT and CDR2 as FRNRAP. CDR3 region: CASGSAVTGANVLTF. The DNA of the CDR3 is TGTGCTAGTGGATCCGCGGTAACCGGGGCCAACGTCCTGACTTTC.

V usage is TRBV19 and J usage is TRBJ2-5; 8 nucleotides line up with TRBD1. In germline, CDR1 is LNHDA, CDR2 SQIVND (reference sequence). The junction had 5 bases not matched to a gene; V was cut back by 9 bases and J by 5 bases. There are 12 residues in the CDR3. CDR3 protein: CASNQGAETQYF. Here the CDR3 DNA reads TGTGCCAGCAACCAGGGGGCGGAGACCCAGTACTTC.

The V call is TRBV7-2, the J call TRBJ2-7, with D tentatively TRBD2 (5 bases). CDR3 length equals 13 residues. Trimming shortened V by 5 bases and J by 3 bases, and 11 bases separated the two germline ends. From germline, CDR1 is SGHTA and CDR2 FQGNSA. The CDR3 nucleotides read TGTGCCAGCAGCCCCACTAGTTACTACGAGCAGTACTTC. This codes for CASSPTSYYEQYF.

The chain links TRBV29-1 to TRBJ2-1; D unclear. The CDR3 extends over 14 amino acids. Germline lookup yields CDR1 SQVTM and CDR2 ANQGSEA. With 5 bases removed from V and 1 base from J, the gap between germline ends came to 12 bases. The DNA of the CDR3 is TGCAGCGTTTACCTCGGTTCTTCCTACAATGAGCAGTTCTTC. Translation: CSVYLGSSYNEQFF.

The gene calls are TRBV7-9 and TRBJ1-1; the D is unclear. V was clipped by 1 base and J by 11 bases, with 5 bases between them. The length of the CDR3 is 10 residues. Looked up from germline, CDR1 is SEHNR and CDR2 is FQNEAQ (reference sequence). Here the CDR3 reads CASSLVTAFF. The CDR3, as DNA: TGTGCCAGCAGCTTAGTGACTGCTTTCTTT.

This clone was observed a handful of times. The V and J genes are TRBV13 and TRBJ1-4; maybe TRBD1 (5 bases). Per the germline V gene, CDR1 is PRHDT and CDR2 is FYEKMQ (reference sequence). Trimming cost V 5 bases and J 7 bases, with 14 bases left between them. The CDR3 loop spans 14 amino acids. For the CDR3, the DNA is TGTGCCAGCAGCCAGCCCAGGGTTTCTGAAAAACTGTTTTTT. Its translation is CASSQPRVSEKLFF.

This chain's CDR3 is CASSNSGTGGLSTEAFF. The CDR3 coding sequence is TGTGCCAGCAGCAACTCCGGGACAGGGGGCTTGAGCACTGAAGCTTTCTTT. The chain couples TRBV9 to TRBJ1-1; 12 nucleotides match TRBD1. In germline, CDR1 is SGDLS, CDR2 YYNGEE. The CDR3 has 17 amino acids. Trimming at V came to 4 bases and at J to 4 bases, leaving 11 bases not matched to a gene.

The rearrangement uses TRBV7-6 and TRBJ2-1, with 9 bases fitting TRBD2. Per the germline V gene, CDR1 is SGHVS and CDR2 is FNYEAQ. This CDR3 comprises 16 residues. Trimming at V came to 0 bases and at J to 2 bases, leaving 2 bases not matched to a gene. CDR3 DNA sequence: TGTGCCAGCAGCTTAGCAGTAGCGGGGGCCTACAATGAGCAGTTCTTC. It codes for CASSLAVAGAYNEQFF.

V is TRBV7-6 and J is TRBJ1-6; 12 positions match TRBD1. Per the germline V gene, CDR1 is SGHVS and CDR2 is FNYEAQ. V dropped 5 bases and J dropped 10; count of bases not matched to a gene: 3. The CDR3 totals 14 residues. The CDR3 DNA sequence: TGTGCCAGCAGCGTGGGACAGGGGGCCTCACCCCTCCACTTT. This sequence encodes CASSVGQGASPLHF.

The genes are TRBV29-1 and TRBJ1-2; D gene uncertain. Trimming stripped 0 bases from V and 2 bases from J, with 10 bases between. There are 14 residues in the CDR3. Germline-derived CDR1 and CDR2 are SQVTM and ANQGSEA. The CDR3 reads CSVEEWQKNYGYTF. Written as DNA, the CDR3 is TGCAGCGTTGAAGAGTGGCAAAAGAACTATGGCTACACCTTC.

V gene TRBV4-1 combines with J gene TRBJ2-1; D possibly corresponds to TRBD2 (6 bases). Trimming removed 2 bases from V and 6 bases from J, with 23 bases in between. This CDR3 region has 18 residues. The germline CDR1 and CDR2 sequences are MGHRA and YSYEKL. The CDR3 nucleotides read TGCGCCAGCAGCCAAAACCTCCCTCCGGGAGCCGGGTCCAATGAGCAGTTCTTC. It codes for CASSQNLPPGAGSNEQFF.

The J gene is TRBJ2-3, the V gene TRBV10-3, with D maybe TRBD2 (6 bases). Trimming pared 6 bases from V and 2 bases from J, leaving 18 bases between. The germline CDR1 and CDR2 sequences are ENHRY and SYGVKD. The CDR3 is 16 residues long. As DNA, the CDR3 is TGTGCCATCAGCGACCAGTCTAGCGACCTCACAGATACGCAGTATTTT. It is translated as CAISDQSSDLTDTQYF.

The chain combines TRBV5-4 with TRBJ1-4; TRBD1 matches 8 bases. The CDR3 has 12 residues. Germline CDR1 reads SGHNT; CDR2 reads YYREEE (reference sequence). V lost 0 bases and J lost 13; bases outside the gene matches: 2. This CDR3 is CASSLGTGGLFF. The CDR3 coding sequence is TGTGCCAGCAGCTTGGGTACAGGGGGACTGTTTTTT. Looking up the rest from reference TRBV5-4 and TRBJ1-4 gives the full variable domain: ETGVTQSPTHLIKTRGQQVTLRCSSQSGHNTVSWYQQALGQGPQFIFQYYREEENGRGNFPPRFSGLQFPNYSSELNVNALELDDSALYLCASSLGTGGLFFGSGTQLSVL.

The chain links TRBV29-1 to TRBJ1-2, with D maybe TRBD1 (6 bases). With 7 bases removed from V and 2 bases from J, the gap between germline ends came to 11 bases. This CDR3 comprises 12 residues. The germline gives CDR1 SQVTM, CDR2 ANQGSEA. The CDR3 DNA reads TGCAGCGGGACGACAGGCAACTATGGCTACACCTTC. Protein product: CSGTTGNYGYTF.

This chain connects TRBV4-1 to TRBJ1-2, with D possibly being TRBD1 (5 bases). CDR1 and CDR2 from the germline V gene are MGHRA and YSYEKL. There are 17 residues in the CDR3. Trimming pared 1 base from V and 4 bases from J, leaving 19 bases between. The CDR3 DNA reads TGCGCCAGCAGCCAAGGGCGGAGAGAGACAGTTCGCTATGGCTACACCTTC. The encoded protein is CASSQGRRETVRYGYTF.

The chain combines TRBV11-3 with TRBJ2-1; TRBD1 might be the D (6 bases). The germline V and J ends were trimmed by 5 bases and 5 bases, with 25 bases remaining between them. CDR1 and CDR2 from the germline V gene are SGHNT and YENEEA. The CDR3 length is 18 residues. CDR3 sequence (DNA): TGTGCCAGCAGCCAACGGTGGGGGCCAGAAAAAACCAACAATGAGCAGTTCTTC. Encoded protein: CASSQRWGPEKTNNEQFF.

The gene calls are TRBV2 and TRBJ1-1; 8 nucleotides line up with TRBD1. The CDR3 totals 14 residues. From germline, CDR1 is SNHLY and CDR2 FYNNEI. Trimming cost V 6 bases and J 3 bases; bases outside gene matches: 6. The CDR3 DNA sequence: TGTGCCAGCAGGGTACAGGGGGGGGACACTGAAGCTTTCTTT. Translated, it gives CASRVQGGDTEAFF.

V usage is TRBV6-2 or TRBV6-3 and J usage is TRBJ2-2; D unclear. The germline V and J ends were trimmed by 2 bases and 6 bases, with 13 bases remaining between them. This CDR3 is built from 15 residues. CDR1 MNHEY and CDR2 SVGEGT come from the germline V gene. The CDR3 loop is CASSYLPERAGELFF. The CDR3 DNA follows: TGTGCCAGCAGTTACCTGCCGGAACGGGCCGGGGAGCTGTTTTTT.

The chain has TRBV30 and TRBJ2-1; 8 bases are a match to TRBD2. The CDR3 has 15 amino acids. Germline V CDR1 and CDR2: GTSNPN, SVGIG (reference sequence). The V and J ends lost 2 bases and 5 bases, in that order; junction bases with no gene match: 8. CDR3 nucleotides: TGTGCCTGGAGTTCGAGCGGGAGCTTAGACAATGAGCAGTTCTTC. It translates to CAWSSSGSLDNEQFF.